This TCR beta chain stems from a study of OX40 agonist ivuxolimab in advanced cancers. Trimming pared 7 bases from V and 2 bases from J, leaving 9 bases between. The CDR3 is 12 amino acids. Germline CDR1 and CDR2: MNHNS and SASEGT. The sample holds a few counts of this clone. This table comes from immunoSEQ multiplex PCR, and its TCRdb copy is limited to in-frame clones, with some not included. The table lists about 61,000 clones, roughly 87% of them singletons. The sequence derives from an adult with an advanced solid tumor such as melanoma, head and neck, liver or kidney cancer. The chain carries TRBV6-1 and TRBJ2-7; TRBD2 is a possible D gene (6 bases). The sequencing here drew on CD4+ or CD8+ T cells sorted from blood, taken in a trial of the OX40 agonist ivuxolimab. The CDR3 coding sequence is TGTGCCAGCACAGGAGGGACCTACGAGCAGTACTTC. As protein: CASTGGTYEQYF.